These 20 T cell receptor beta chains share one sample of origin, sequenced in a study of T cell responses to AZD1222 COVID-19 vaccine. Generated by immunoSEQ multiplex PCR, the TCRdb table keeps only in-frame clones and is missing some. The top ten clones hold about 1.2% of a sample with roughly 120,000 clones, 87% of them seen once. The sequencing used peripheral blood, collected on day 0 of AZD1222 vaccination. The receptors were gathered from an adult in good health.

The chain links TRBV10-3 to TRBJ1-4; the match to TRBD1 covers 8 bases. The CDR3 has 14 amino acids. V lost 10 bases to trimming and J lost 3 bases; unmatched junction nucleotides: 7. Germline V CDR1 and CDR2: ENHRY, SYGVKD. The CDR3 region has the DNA TGTGCCACACAGGGGGGGCTTTCTAATGAAAAACTGTTTTTT. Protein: CATQGGLSNEKLFF.

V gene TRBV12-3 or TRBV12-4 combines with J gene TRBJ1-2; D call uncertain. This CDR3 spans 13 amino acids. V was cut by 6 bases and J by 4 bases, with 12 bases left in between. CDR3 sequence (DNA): TGTGCCAGCAGCATCCAAGGAGTCTATGGCTACACCTTC. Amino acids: CASSIQGVYGYTF.

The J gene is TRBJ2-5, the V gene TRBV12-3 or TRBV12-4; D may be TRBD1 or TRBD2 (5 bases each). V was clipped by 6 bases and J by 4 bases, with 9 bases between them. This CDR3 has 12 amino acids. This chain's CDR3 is CASSGGGETQYF. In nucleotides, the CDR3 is TGTGCCAGCAGCGGTGGGGGAGAGACCCAGTACTTC.

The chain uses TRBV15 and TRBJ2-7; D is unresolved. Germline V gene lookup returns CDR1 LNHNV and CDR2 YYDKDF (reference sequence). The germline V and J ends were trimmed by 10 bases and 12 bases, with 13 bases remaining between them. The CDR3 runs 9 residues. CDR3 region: CAKSSVGYF. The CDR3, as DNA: TGTGCCAAGTCTTCCGTCGGGTACTTC.

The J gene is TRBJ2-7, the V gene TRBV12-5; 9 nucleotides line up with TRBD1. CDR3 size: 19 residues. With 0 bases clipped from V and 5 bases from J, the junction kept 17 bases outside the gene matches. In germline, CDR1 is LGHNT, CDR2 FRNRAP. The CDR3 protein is CASGLVTGGWDREGHEQYF. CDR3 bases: TGTGCTAGTGGTTTGGTAACTGGCGGGTGGGACAGGGAAGGCCACGAGCAGTACTTC. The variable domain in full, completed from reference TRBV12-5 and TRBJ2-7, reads DARVTQTPRHKVTEMGQEVTMRCQPILGHNTVFWYRQTMMQGLELLAYFRNRAPLDDSGMPKDRFSAEMPDATLATLKIQPSEPRDSAVYFCASGLVTGGWDREGHEQYFGPGTRLTVT.

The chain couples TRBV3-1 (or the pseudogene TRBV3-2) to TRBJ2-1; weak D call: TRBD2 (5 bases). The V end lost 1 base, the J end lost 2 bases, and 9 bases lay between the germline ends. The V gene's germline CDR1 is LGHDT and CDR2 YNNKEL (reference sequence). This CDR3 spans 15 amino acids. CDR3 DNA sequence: TGTGCCAGCAGCCAAGGGCTAGCTACCTACAATGAGCAGTTCTTC. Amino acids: CASSQGLATYNEQFF.

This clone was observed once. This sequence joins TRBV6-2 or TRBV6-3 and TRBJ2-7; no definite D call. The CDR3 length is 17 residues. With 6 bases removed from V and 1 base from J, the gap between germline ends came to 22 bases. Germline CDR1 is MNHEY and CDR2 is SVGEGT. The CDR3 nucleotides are TGTGCCAGCAGCCGACCCCCCGGGCAGTTTCGGTCCTACGAGCAGTACTTC. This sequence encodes CASSRPPGQFRSYEQYF.

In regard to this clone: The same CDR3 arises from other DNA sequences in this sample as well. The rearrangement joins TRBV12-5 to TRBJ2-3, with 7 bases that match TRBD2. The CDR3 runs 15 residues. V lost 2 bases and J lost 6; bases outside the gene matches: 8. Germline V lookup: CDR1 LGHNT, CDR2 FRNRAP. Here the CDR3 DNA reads TGTGCTAGTGGTTTGCGGGGGGAGGGTGCGGATACGCAGTATTTT. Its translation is CASGLRGEGADTQYF.

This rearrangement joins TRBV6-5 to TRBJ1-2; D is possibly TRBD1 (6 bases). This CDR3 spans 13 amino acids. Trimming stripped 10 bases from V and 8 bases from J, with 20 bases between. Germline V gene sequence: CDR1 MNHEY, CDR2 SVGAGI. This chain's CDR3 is CATTGTLMEGYTF. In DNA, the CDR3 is TGTGCCACTACCGGGACACTAATGGAGGGCTACACCTTC.

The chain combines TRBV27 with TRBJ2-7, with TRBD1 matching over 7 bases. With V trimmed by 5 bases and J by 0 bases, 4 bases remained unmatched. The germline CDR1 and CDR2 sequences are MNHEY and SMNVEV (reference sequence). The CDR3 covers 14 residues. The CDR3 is CASSRTGNSYEQYF. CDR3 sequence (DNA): TGTGCCAGCAGTCGGACAGGAAACTCCTACGAGCAGTACTTC.

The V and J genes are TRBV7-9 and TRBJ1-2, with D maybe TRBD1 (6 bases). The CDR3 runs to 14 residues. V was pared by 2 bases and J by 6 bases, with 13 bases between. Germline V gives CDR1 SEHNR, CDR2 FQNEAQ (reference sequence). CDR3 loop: CASSLSNRANGYTF. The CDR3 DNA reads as TGTGCCAGCAGCTTAAGCAACAGGGCAAATGGCTACACCTTC.

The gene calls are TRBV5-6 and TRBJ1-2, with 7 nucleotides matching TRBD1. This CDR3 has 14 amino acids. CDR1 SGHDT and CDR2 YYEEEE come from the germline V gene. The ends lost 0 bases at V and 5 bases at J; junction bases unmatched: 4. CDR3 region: CASSLAGTEYGYTF. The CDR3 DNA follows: TGTGCCAGCAGCTTGGCCGGGACAGAATATGGCTACACCTTC. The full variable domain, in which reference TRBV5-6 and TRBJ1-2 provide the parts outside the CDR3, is DAGVTQSPTHLIKTRGQQVTLRCSPKSGHDTVSWYQQALGQGPQFIFQYYEEEERQRGNFPDRFSGHQFPNYSSELNVNALLLGDSALYLCASSLAGTEYGYTFGSGTRLTVV.

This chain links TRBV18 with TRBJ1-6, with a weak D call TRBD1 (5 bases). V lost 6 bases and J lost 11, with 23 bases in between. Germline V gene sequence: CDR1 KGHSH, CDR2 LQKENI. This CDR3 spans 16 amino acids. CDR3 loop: CASSPRDHRDLAPLHF. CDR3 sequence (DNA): TGTGCCAGCTCCCCTAGGGACCACCGAGATTTGGCACCCCTCCACTTT.

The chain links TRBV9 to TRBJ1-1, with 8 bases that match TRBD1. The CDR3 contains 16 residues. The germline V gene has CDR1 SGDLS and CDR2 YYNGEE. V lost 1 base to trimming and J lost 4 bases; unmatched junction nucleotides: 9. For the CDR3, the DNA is TGTGCCAGCAGCGTAAAGGACAGGGTTCGTGGCACTGAAGCTTTCTTT. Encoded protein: CASSVKDRVRGTEAFF.

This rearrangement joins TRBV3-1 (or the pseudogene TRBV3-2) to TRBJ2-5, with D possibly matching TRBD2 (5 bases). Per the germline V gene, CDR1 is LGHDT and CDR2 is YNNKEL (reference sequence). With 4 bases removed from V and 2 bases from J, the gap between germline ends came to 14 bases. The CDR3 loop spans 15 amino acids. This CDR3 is CASSPALDWQETQYF. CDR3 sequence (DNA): TGTGCCAGCAGCCCAGCGTTGGACTGGCAAGAGACCCAGTACTTC.

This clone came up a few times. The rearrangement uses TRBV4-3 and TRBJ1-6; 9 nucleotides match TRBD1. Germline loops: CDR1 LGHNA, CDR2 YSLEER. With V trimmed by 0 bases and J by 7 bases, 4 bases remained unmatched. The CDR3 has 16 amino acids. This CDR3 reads CASSQDGTGRNSPLHF. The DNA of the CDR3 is TGCGCCAGCAGCCAAGATGGGACAGGGAGGAATTCACCCCTCCACTTT.

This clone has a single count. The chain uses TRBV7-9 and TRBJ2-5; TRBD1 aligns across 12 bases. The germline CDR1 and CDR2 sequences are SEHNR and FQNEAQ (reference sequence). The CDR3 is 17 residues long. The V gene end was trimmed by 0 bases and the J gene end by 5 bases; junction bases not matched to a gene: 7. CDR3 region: CASSLAMGQGAGETQYF. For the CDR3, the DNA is TGTGCCAGCAGCTTAGCGATGGGACAGGGGGCCGGGGAGACCCAGTACTTC.

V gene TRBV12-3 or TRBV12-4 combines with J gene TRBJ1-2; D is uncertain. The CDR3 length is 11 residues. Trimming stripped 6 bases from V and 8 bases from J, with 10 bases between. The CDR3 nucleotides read TGTGCCAGCAGGTGGTACTGGGGCTACACCTTC. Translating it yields CASRWYWGYTF.

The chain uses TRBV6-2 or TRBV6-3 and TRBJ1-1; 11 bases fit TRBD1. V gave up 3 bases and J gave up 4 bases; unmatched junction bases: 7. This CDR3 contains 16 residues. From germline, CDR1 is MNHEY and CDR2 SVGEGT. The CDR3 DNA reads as TGTGCCAGCAGTTATTCAGGACAGGGGGCGCGCACTGAAGCTTTCTTT. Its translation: CASSYSGQGARTEAFF.

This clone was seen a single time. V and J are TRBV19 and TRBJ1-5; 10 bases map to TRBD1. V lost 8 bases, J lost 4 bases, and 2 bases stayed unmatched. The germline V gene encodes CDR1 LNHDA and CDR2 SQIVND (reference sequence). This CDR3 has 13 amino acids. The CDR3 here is CASWTGGNQPQHF. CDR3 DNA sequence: TGTGCCAGTTGGACAGGGGGGAATCAGCCCCAGCATTTT.